This T cell receptor beta chain was obtained from a study of shared clonotypes between healthy human individuals. Study observations and caveats: The authors sampled blood alone, and tissue repertoires likely differ.

As to this clone: Its antigen is currently unknown.

Sequencing was at deep level. Splitting of each subset's genomic DNA was done evenly across several immunoSEQ plates. As originally analysed: Without quality scores, immunoSEQ junctional reads could not be filtered like full-length reads. Assay used: immunoSEQ multiplex PCR; TCRdb lists only in-frame clones, some missing. That table supplies the V and J calls and clone size; D and trimming were determined from the DNA. The table shows 2.3 million or so clones, with approximately 93% occurring only once. The germline V and J ends were trimmed by 2 bases and 5 bases, with 10 bases remaining between them. The CDR3 contains 14 residues. In germline, CDR1 is MNHEY, CDR2 SVGAGI.

This chain joins TRBV6-5 and TRBJ1-5; D gene uncertain. Sequenced: naive CD4+ T cells from PBMCs. The subset here: CD45RA+ positively selected. This clonotype was sampled from a man aged 18-30 years in good health. Some clones in this sample may be carry-over from other donors' samples. The CDR3 here is CASSYEGPDQPQHF. The DNA of the CDR3 is TGTGCCAGCAGTTACGAAGGGCCTGATCAGCCCCAGCATTTT.